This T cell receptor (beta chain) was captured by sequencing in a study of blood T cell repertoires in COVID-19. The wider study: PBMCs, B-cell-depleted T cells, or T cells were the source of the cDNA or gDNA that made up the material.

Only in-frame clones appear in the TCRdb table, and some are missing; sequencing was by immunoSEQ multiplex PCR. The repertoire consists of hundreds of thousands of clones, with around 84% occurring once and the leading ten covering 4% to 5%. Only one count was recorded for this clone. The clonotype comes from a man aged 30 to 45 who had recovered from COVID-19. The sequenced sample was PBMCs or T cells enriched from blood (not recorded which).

In nucleotides, the CDR3 is TGTGCCAGCAGCTTAGCCGGACAGGGCAAAAGGGGAGCTTTCTTT. Its protein product is CASSLAGQGKRGAFF. V gene TRBV7-2 combines with J gene TRBJ1-1; 8 bases align to TRBD1. Losses at the gene ends were 0 bases for V and 10 bases for J; bases not matched to a gene: 10. Germline-derived CDR1 and CDR2 are SGHTA and FQGNSA. The CDR3 totals 15 residues.